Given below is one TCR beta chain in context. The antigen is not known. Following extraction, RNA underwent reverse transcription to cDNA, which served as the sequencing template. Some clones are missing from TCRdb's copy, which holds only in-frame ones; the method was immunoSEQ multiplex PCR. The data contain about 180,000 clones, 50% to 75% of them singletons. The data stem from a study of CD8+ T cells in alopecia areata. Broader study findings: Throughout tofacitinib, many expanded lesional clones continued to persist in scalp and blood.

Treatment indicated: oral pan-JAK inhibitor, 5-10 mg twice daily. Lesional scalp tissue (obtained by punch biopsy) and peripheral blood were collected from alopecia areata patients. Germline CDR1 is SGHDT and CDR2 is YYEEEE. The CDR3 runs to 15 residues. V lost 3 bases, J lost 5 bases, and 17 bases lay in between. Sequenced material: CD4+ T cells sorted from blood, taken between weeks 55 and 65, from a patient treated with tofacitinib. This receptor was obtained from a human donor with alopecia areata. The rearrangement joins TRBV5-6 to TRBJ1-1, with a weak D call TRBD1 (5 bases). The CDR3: CASSSPSGVDTEAFF. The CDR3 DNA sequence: TGTGCCAGCAGCTCTCCATCGGGGGTGGATACTGAAGCTTTCTTT.